This T cell receptor (beta chain) was profiled in a study of blood T cell repertoires in COVID-19. Study in general: Collection of acute and convalescent COVID-19 samples took place in the United States, Italy and Spain. PBMCs, B-cell-depleted T cells, or T cells provided the cDNA or gDNA that made up the material.

The Seattle patients, enrolled during active infection, were followed longitudinally. The CDR3 runs to 15 residues. CDR1 and CDR2 (germline): SGHNT, YENEEA. V lost 6 bases and J lost 9; bases outside the gene matches: 11. As handled by the study authors: For nucleated cells, counts were estimated from reference gene primer amplification. Libraries were prepared by immunoSEQ multiplex PCR; TCRdb keeps only in-frame clonotypes and omits some of them. The D gene and trimming were derived from the DNA, and the V and J assignments and clone size from that table. The sample records about 140,000 clones, about 83% being singletons.

The rearrangement uses TRBV11-3 and TRBJ2-1, with TRBD2 identical over 10 bases. Sequenced: peripheral blood. This TCR derives from a man aged 25-45 years with COVID-19, enrolled during active disease. Written as DNA, the CDR3 is TGTGCCAGCAGTTCCTCCTGGGAGCGGGAGGGTGAGCAGTTCTTC. Translation: CASSSSWEREGEQFF.